The 6 T cell receptor beta chains reported below all come from one sample, sequenced in a study of cytomegalovirus exposure and HLA in healthy donors. The primer mix had 60 Vbeta and 13 Jbeta primers. The table came from immunoSEQ multiplex PCR; TCRdb's copy has only in-frame clones and leaves some out. The data contain about 210,000 clones, around 82% of them seen just once; the ten biggest clones take up roughly 14%. The sequenced material came from PBMCs. The receptors were gathered from a woman in her twenties or thirties in good health and CMV-seropositive.

The rearrangement joins TRBV19 to TRBJ2-7; no reliable D call. The CDR3 consists of 14 residues. Germline V gene data show CDR1 as LNHDA and CDR2 as SQIVND (reference sequence). The V end lost 3 bases, the J end lost 4 bases, and 13 bases lay between the germline ends. The CDR3 DNA sequence: TGTGCCAGTAGTATGGTACAGTTTGGATACGAGCAGTACTTC. Protein: CASSMVQFGYEQYF. The full variable domain, with the rest looked up from reference TRBV19 and TRBJ2-7, is DGGITQSPKYLFRKEGQNVTLSCEQNLNHDAMYWYRQDPGQGLRLIYYSQIVNDFQKGDIAEGYSVSREKKESFPLTVTSAQKNPTAFYLCASSMVQFGYEQYFGPGTRLTVT.

This chain links TRBV5-4 with TRBJ2-3, with D perhaps matching TRBD1 (5 bases). Deletions cut 1 base from V and 0 bases from J, with 9 bases between. Germline assignment: CDR1 SGHNT and CDR2 YYREEE (reference sequence). The CDR3 has 15 amino acids. The chain's CDR3 is CASSLKGISTDTQYF. The CDR3 DNA reads as TGTGCCAGCAGCTTGAAGGGGATTAGCACAGATACGCAGTATTTT.

V is TRBV7-8 and J is TRBJ1-6; 8 nucleotides line up with TRBD1. Trimming cost V 2 bases and J 9 bases; bases outside gene matches: 3. This CDR3 has 14 amino acids. In germline, CDR1 is SGHVS, CDR2 FQNEAQ. CDR3 coding DNA: TGTGCCAGCAGCTTACGGACAGGGACTTCACCCCTCCACTTT. This encodes CASSLRTGTSPLHF.

This clone was counted only a few times. The J gene is TRBJ2-1, the V gene TRBV7-8; 10 bases are shared with TRBD2. Trimming took 5 bases from V and 4 from J; bases not matched to a gene: 5. This CDR3 has 15 amino acids. Germline CDR1 SGHVS, CDR2 FQNEAQ. CDR3 loop: CASSLGTSEYNEQFF. The CDR3 nucleotides are TGTGCCAGCAGCCTAGGGACTAGCGAATACAATGAGCAGTTCTTC.

This chain uses TRBV2 with TRBJ2-7; a possible D gene is TRBD1 (6 bases). CDR1 and CDR2 (germline): SNHLY, FYNNEI. The CDR3 length is 13 residues. Trimming removed 8 bases from V and 8 bases from J, with 19 bases in between. The CDR3 DNA sequence: TGTGCCAGCTCCACCCTGACAGGTGGGAAGCAGTACTTC. Translated, it gives CASSTLTGGKQYF.

The chain has TRBV5-1 and TRBJ1-1; D is unresolved. V gave up 7 bases and J gave up 1 base, with 11 bases separating them. This CDR3 has 13 amino acids. Per the germline V gene, CDR1 is SGHRS and CDR2 is YFSETQ. The CDR3 here is CASAWRANTEAFF. CDR3 sequence (DNA): TGCGCCAGCGCTTGGCGGGCGAACACTGAAGCTTTCTTT.